This T cell receptor (beta chain) derives from a study of T cell repertoires in cytomegalovirus infection. The wider study: Matching HLA type and CMV infection were both indicated by public TCR beta signatures.

Study-wide points: It was HLA-C-restricted CMV-specific TCR beta clonotypes that dominated the response ex vivo. CMV carriers with the relevant HLA were identified by cumulative public TCR beta family frequency.

Germline V gives CDR1 MRHNA, CDR2 SNTAGT. This CDR3 has 15 residues. The germline V and J ends were trimmed by 5 bases and 0 bases, with 13 bases remaining between them. For this clonotype: Its antigen is unknown.

TCRdb itself ran the reads through MiXCR, one entry per CDR3 protein. The sample lists 150,000 or so distinct CDR3 sequences; 6.5% were seen once. The receptor was isolated from a human donor in good health (CMV status not recorded). Some clones in this sample may be carry-over from other donors' samples. The chain links TRBV6-4 to TRBJ1-1; D is ambiguous. The sample consisted of PBMCs. CDR3 bases: TGTGCCAGCAGTTCCGAGATCGGGGTGAACACTGAAGCTTTCTTT. Amino acid sequence: CASSSEIGVNTEAFF.